This T cell receptor (beta chain) came from a study of T cell repertoires in cytomegalovirus infection. Study-level background: Both a matching HLA type and CMV infection were indicated by public TCR beta signatures. Regarding the study as a whole: Totalled public TCR beta family frequency picked out people who carried CMV plus the relevant HLA.

To note about this clonotype: The antigen is unknown.

TCRdb processed the reads anew with MiXCR; each CDR3 protein has one entry. The sample includes about 480,000 distinct CDR3 sequences, around a third of them seen just once. Sequencing used cultured PBMCs, obtained from culture after CMV antigen stimulation. The clonotype was recovered from a human donor in good health (CMV status not recorded). Some clones in this sample may be carry-over from other donors' samples.

CDR3: CASRDEGTANSYEQYF. CDR3 nucleotides: TGTGCCAGCAGAGACGAGGGGACAGCCAATTCCTACGAGCAGTACTTC. The rearrangement uses TRBV6-2 or TRBV6-3 and TRBJ2-7, with TRBD1 matching 7 bases. Germline-derived CDR1 and CDR2 are MNHEY and SVGEGT. The junction had 12 bases not matched to a gene; V was cut back by 6 bases and J by 1 base. This CDR3 has 16 residues.